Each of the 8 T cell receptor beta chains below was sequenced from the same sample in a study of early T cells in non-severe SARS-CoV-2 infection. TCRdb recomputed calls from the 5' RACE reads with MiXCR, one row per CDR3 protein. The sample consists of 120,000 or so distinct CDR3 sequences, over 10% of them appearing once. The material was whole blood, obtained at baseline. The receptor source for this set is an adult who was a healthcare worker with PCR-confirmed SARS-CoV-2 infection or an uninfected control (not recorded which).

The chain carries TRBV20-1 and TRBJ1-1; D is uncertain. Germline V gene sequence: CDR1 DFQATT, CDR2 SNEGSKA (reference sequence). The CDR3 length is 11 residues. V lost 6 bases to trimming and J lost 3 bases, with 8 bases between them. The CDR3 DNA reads TGCAGTGCGGAAAGGGACACTGAAGCTTTCTTT. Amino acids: CSAERDTEAFF.

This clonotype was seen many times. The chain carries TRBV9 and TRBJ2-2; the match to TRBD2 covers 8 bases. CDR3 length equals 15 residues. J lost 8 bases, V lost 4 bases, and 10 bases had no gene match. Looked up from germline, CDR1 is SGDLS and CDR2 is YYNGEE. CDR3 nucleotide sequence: TGTGCCAGCAGCCAACATGGAAGCGGGAGAGGGGAGCTGTTTTTT. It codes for CASSQHGSGRGELFF.

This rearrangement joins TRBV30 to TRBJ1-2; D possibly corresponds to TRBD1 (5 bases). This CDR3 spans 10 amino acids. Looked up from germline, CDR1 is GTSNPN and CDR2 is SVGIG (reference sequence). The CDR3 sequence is CASSGSGYTF. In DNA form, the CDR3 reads TGTGCTTCTTCAGGGAGTGGCTACACCTTC.

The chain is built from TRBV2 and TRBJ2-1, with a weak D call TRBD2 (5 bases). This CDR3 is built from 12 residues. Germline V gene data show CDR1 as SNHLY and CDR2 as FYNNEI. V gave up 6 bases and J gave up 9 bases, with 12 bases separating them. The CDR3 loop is CASRPDWGEQFF. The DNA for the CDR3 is TGTGCCAGCAGGCCGGACTGGGGTGAGCAGTTCTTC.

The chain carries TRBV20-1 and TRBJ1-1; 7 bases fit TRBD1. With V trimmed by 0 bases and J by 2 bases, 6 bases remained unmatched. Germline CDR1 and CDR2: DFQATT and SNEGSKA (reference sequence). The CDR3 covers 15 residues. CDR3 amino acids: CSARDPDRSNTEAFF. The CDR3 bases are TGCAGTGCTAGAGATCCGGACAGGTCCAACACTGAAGCTTTCTTT.

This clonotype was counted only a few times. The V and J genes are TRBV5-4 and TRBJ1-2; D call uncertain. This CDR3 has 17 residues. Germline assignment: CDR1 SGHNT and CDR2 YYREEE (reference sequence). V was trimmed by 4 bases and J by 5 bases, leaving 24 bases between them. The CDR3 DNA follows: TGTGCCAGCAGCGCCCTTCCGAGGCCTAAAGCCCATTATGGCTACACCTTC. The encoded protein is CASSALPRPKAHYGYTF.

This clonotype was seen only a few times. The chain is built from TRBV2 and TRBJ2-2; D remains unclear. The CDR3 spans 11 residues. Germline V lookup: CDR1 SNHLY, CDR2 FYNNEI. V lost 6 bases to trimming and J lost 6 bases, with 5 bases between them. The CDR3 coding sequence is TGTGCCAGCAGGGTAGCCGGGGAGCTGTTTTTT. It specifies CASRVAGELFF.

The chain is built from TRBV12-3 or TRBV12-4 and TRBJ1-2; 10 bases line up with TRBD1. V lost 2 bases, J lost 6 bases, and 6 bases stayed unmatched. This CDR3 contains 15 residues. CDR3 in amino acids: CASSLLDRGEDGYTF. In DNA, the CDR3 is TGTGCCAGCAGTTTACTGGACAGGGGGGAGGATGGCTACACCTTC.